In this sample, the clone carrying this T cell receptor beta chain turned up a few times. Its specificity is not known. The CDR3 has 15 residues. With V trimmed by 1 base and J by 8 bases, 2 bases remained unmatched. Per the germline V gene, CDR1 is MGHRA and CDR2 is YSYEKL. This sample stems from a study of cytomegalovirus exposure and HLA in healthy donors. Study-wide results and caveats: In vitro experiments confirmed that three CMV-associated chains were specific for CMV antigens. Later analysis identified several of the most significant clusters that appeared linked to common viral pathogens.

PCR primers comprised 60 Vbeta and 13 Jbeta primers. Produced via immunoSEQ multiplex PCR; TCRdb's table is partial and in-frame only. In the table there are some 170,000 clones, 71% of which are singletons. The sequence was obtained from a woman between 25 and 40 years old in good health and CMV-seronegative. Sequencing was done on a sample of PBMCs. The gene calls are TRBV4-1 and TRBJ2-3, with TRBD2 identical over 14 bases. The DNA of the CDR3 is TGCGCCAGCAGCCAAGGGGGACTAGCGGGAGTTACGCAGTATTTT. Protein sequence: CASSQGGLAGVTQYF.